The 32 T cell receptor beta chains below were found in one sample sequenced in a study of blood T cell repertoires in COVID-19. Sequencing was performed with immunoSEQ multiplex PCR; in TCRdb, only in-frame clones are kept and a portion is missing. The sample records around 190,000 clones, roughly nine tenths being singletons. The sequencing sample was made of peripheral blood. Source of these receptors: a man between 70 and 80 years old with active or convalescent COVID-19.

This clone was found once. The V call is TRBV6-2 or TRBV6-3, the J call TRBJ1-5; D might be TRBD1 (6 bases). The V gene's germline CDR1 is MNHEY and CDR2 SVGEGT. Trimming left V 6 bases short and J 5 bases short, with 14 bases between. This CDR3 has 14 residues. The chain's CDR3 is CASSTPEGDQPQHF. The CDR3 region has the DNA TGTGCCAGCAGCACACCAGAGGGGGATCAGCCCCAGCATTTT.

The chain carries TRBV5-1 and TRBJ1-3, with no clear D. The CDR3 length is 15 residues. The V and J ends lost 2 bases and 3 bases respectively, with 12 bases between them. CDR1 and CDR2 (germline): SGHRS, YFSETQ. This CDR3 reads CASSLELTSGNTIYF. The CDR3 DNA reads as TGCGCCAGCAGCTTAGAACTTACGAGTGGAAACACCATATATTTT.

The chain has TRBV4-1 and TRBJ2-3, with TRBD2 matching over 15 bases. Germline CDR1 and CDR2: MGHRA and YSYEKL. The CDR3 totals 17 residues. Unmatched junction bases numbered 8, after V lost 4 bases and J lost 6 bases. CDR3 coding DNA: TGCGCCAGCAGCCTGAGGGGACTAGCGGGAGGAGGGGATACGCAGTATTTT. This gives the protein CASSLRGLAGGGDTQYF.

In its sample, this clone was seen once. The CDR3 reads CASSALTGNYGYTF. The CDR3 region has the DNA TGTGCCAGCAGCGCCTTAACAGGGAACTATGGCTACACCTTC. V is TRBV9 and J is TRBJ1-2, with a possible D match to TRBD1 (6 bases). CDR3 length: 14 residues. From germline, CDR1 is SGDLS and CDR2 YYNGEE. Trimming left V 3 bases short and J 2 bases short, with 11 bases between.

This clone was picked up a small number of times. The genes are TRBV19 and TRBJ1-1; 7 nucleotides line up with TRBD1. The germline V gene encodes CDR1 LNHDA and CDR2 SQIVND (reference sequence). The CDR3 is 14 amino acids. With V trimmed by 3 bases and J by 1 base, 2 bases remained unmatched. The CDR3 region is CASSMDRRNTEAFF. In nucleotides, the CDR3 is TGTGCCAGTAGTATGGACAGGAGGAACACTGAAGCTTTCTTT. Supplemented by reference TRBV19 and TRBJ1-1, the full variable domain reads DGGITQSPKYLFRKEGQNVTLSCEQNLNHDAMYWYRQDPGQGLRLIYYSQIVNDFQKGDIAEGYSVSREKKESFPLTVTSAQKNPTAFYLCASSMDRRNTEAFFGQGTRLTVV.

The J gene is TRBJ2-1, the V gene TRBV18, with 9 bases fitting TRBD2. Germline trimming cut 3 bases from V and 8 bases from J; bases unmatched to any gene: 5. The germline CDR1 and CDR2 sequences are KGHSH and LQKENI. The CDR3 is 14 amino acids. CDR3: CASSPRGLADEQFF. The CDR3 region has the DNA TGTGCCAGCTCACCCAGGGGACTAGCTGATGAGCAGTTCTTC.

V and J are TRBV28 and TRBJ1-5, with TRBD1 matching 7 bases. The CDR3 runs to 17 residues. Trimming took 2 bases from V and 2 from J; bases not matched to a gene: 9. The germline gives CDR1 MDHEN, CDR2 SYDVKM. The CDR3 here is CASSLQGGPVGNQPQHF. DNA for the CDR3: TGTGCCAGCAGTTTACAGGGGGGACCCGTGGGCAATCAGCCCCAGCATTTT.

The chain couples TRBV18 to TRBJ2-7, with D possibly TRBD1 on 5 matching bases. The V gene's germline CDR1 is KGHSH and CDR2 LQKENI. The CDR3 is 14 amino acids. Deletions cut 4 bases from V and 0 bases from J, with 10 bases between. The CDR3 sequence: CASSQSGYSYEQYF. DNA of the CDR3: TGTGCCAGCTCACAATCAGGGTACTCCTACGAGCAGTACTTC.

Only a few counts were recorded for this clone. The chain combines TRBV12-3 or TRBV12-4 with TRBJ2-7; possible D gene TRBD1, 6 bases. V was clipped by 0 bases and J by 7 bases, with 10 bases between them. CDR3 length equals 13 residues. Here the CDR3 reads CASSLAQGKEQYF. In nucleotides, the CDR3 is TGTGCCAGCAGTTTAGCACAGGGAAAAGAGCAGTACTTC.

This clone was seen more than once but under ten times. In DNA, the CDR3 is TGTGCCAGCTCACCTTGGACAGTGACACCGGGTTCTGGAAACACCATATATTTT. As protein: CASSPWTVTPGSGNTIYF. This chain connects TRBV18 to TRBJ1-3; possible D gene TRBD1, 6 bases. V dropped 3 bases and J dropped 1 base, with 19 bases sitting between them. The CDR3 is made up of 18 amino acids. Germline-derived CDR1 and CDR2 are KGHSH and LQKENI. Based on the CDR3 plus reference TRBV18 and TRBJ1-3, the full variable domain is NAGVMQNPRHLVRRRGQEARLRCSPMKGHSHVYWYRQLPEEGLKFMVYLQKENIIDESGMPKERFSAEFPKEGPSILRIQQVVRGDSAAYFCASSPWTVTPGSGNTIYFGEGSWLTVV.

A few counts support this clone. The chain combines TRBV6-2 or TRBV6-3 with TRBJ2-7; no definite D call. Germline assignment: CDR1 MNHEY and CDR2 SVGEGT. The V end lost 5 bases, the J end lost 2 bases, and 7 bases lay between the germline ends. The CDR3 is made up of 12 amino acids. This chain's CDR3 is CASSQLAYEQYF. CDR3 sequence (DNA): TGTGCCAGCAGTCAACTCGCCTACGAGCAGTACTTC.

The chain carries TRBV6-5 and TRBJ1-5; D is unclear. Trimming shortened V by 0 bases and J by 7 bases, and 7 bases separated the two germline ends. Germline values: CDR1 MNHEY, CDR2 SVGAGI. The CDR3 is 13 residues long. Here the CDR3 DNA reads TGTGCCAGCAGTTACTCGGTAGAGCAGCCCCAGCATTTT. It specifies CASSYSVEQPQHF.

The chain is built from TRBV13 and TRBJ1-2; TRBD1 is a possible D gene (6 bases). Germline CDR1 and CDR2: PRHDT and FYEKMQ (reference sequence). The CDR3 loop spans 16 amino acids. The germline V and J ends were trimmed by 5 bases and 4 bases, with 20 bases remaining between them. This CDR3 reads CASSHRVARWGYGYTF. As DNA, the CDR3 is TGTGCCAGCAGCCACAGGGTGGCCCGTTGGGGCTATGGCTACACCTTC.

This chain links TRBV2 with TRBJ1-6; possibly TRBD1 for D (6 bases). V was cut by 6 bases and J by 6 bases, with 12 bases left in between. The germline gives CDR1 SNHLY, CDR2 FYNNEI. The CDR3 length is 14 residues. The CDR3 DNA reads TGTGCCAGCAGGACGGGACAACCTAATTCACCCCTCCACTTT. It yields the protein CASRTGQPNSPLHF.

V usage is TRBV7-2 and J usage is TRBJ1-2, with TRBD1 as a possible D gene (6 bases). The ends were cut back, 4 bases at V and 8 bases at J, with 26 bases in the middle. CDR3 length equals 17 residues. Germline V gives CDR1 SGHTA, CDR2 FQGNSA. CDR3 in amino acids: CASSYTLFQGREAGYTF. The CDR3 DNA reads TGTGCCAGCAGCTATACCCTCTTCCAGGGGAGGGAGGCGGGCTACACCTTC.

This chain connects TRBV2 to TRBJ2-5; D ambiguous. V dropped 4 bases and J dropped 5 bases, with 14 bases sitting between them. The CDR3 runs to 14 residues. Germline lookup yields CDR1 SNHLY and CDR2 FYNNEI. CDR3 nucleotides: TGTGCCAGCAGTGTTTCGCCATCCCGGGAGACCCAGTACTTC. Its protein product is CASSVSPSRETQYF. Full variable domain (outside the CDR3, taken from reference TRBV2 and TRBJ2-5): EPEVTQTPSHQVTQMGQEVILRCVPISNHLYFYWYRQILGQKVEFLVSFYNNEISEKSEIFDDQFSVERPDGSNFTLKIRSTKLEDSAMYFCASSVSPSRETQYFGPGTRLLVL.

This chain uses TRBV5-4 with TRBJ1-3; TRBD1 might be the D (6 bases). Per the germline V gene, CDR1 is SGHNT and CDR2 is YYREEE (reference sequence). The length of the CDR3 is 18 residues. V lost 2 bases and J 1 base, leaving 19 bases between the germline ends. This CDR3 is CASSFYPGTPKSGNTIYF. The DNA for the CDR3 is TGTGCCAGCAGCTTTTACCCCGGGACACCAAAATCTGGAAACACCATATATTTT. The whole variable domain, remainder taken from reference TRBV5-4 and TRBJ1-3, is ETGVTQSPTHLIKTRGQQVTLRCSSQSGHNTVSWYQQALGQGPQFIFQYYREEENGRGNFPPRFSGLQFPNYSSELNVNALELDDSALYLCASSFYPGTPKSGNTIYFGEGSWLTVV.

The genes are TRBV4-1 and TRBJ2-1; the match to TRBD2 covers 9 bases. V gave up 4 bases and J gave up 12 bases; unmatched junction bases: 19. Germline V gene data show CDR1 as MGHRA and CDR2 as YSYEKL. The CDR3 has 17 residues. CDR3 DNA: TGCGCCAGCAGCCCCCAGGCGGCGGGTCGTAGCGGGAGAGGGCAGTTCTTC. This sequence encodes CASSPQAAGRSGRGQFF.

The rearrangement joins TRBV6-2 or TRBV6-3 to TRBJ1-5; D gene uncertain. CDR1 and CDR2 (germline): MNHEY, SVGEGT. This CDR3 spans 16 amino acids. V lost 2 bases, J lost 0 bases, and 11 bases lay in between. The CDR3 sequence is CASSYRTQFSNQPQHF. CDR3 coding DNA: TGTGCCAGCAGTTACCGAACGCAGTTTAGCAATCAGCCCCAGCATTTT.

This chain connects TRBV6-6 to TRBJ1-2; the match to TRBD1 covers 7 bases. Germline CDR1 MNHNY, CDR2 SVGAGI (reference sequence). The CDR3 contains 13 residues. Trimming at V came to 6 bases and at J to 2 bases, leaving 3 bases not matched to a gene. CDR3: CASRKGGNYGYTF. The DNA for the CDR3 is TGTGCCAGCAGGAAAGGGGGCAACTATGGCTACACCTTC.

The rearrangement uses TRBV11-3 and TRBJ2-3, with D tentatively TRBD2 (5 bases). CDR1 is SGHNT, CDR2 YENEEA, per germline. This CDR3 comprises 14 residues. V was shortened by 8 bases and J by 1 base, with 13 bases between the two germline ends. The CDR3 DNA reads TGTGCCAGCTCAGGCGGGCCCGGCACAGATACGCAGTATTTT. The encoded protein is CASSGGPGTDTQYF. The variable domain in full, with the rest retrieved from reference TRBV11-3 and TRBJ2-3, is EAGVVQSPRYKIIEKKQPVAFWCNPISGHNTLYWYLQNLGQGPELLIRYENEEAVDDSQLPKDRFSAERLKGVDSTLKIQPAELGDSAVYLCASSGGPGTDTQYFGPGTRLTVL.

V and J are TRBV6-1 and TRBJ1-2; a weak D match, TRBD1 (6 bases). Germline CDR1 is MNHNS and CDR2 is SASEGT. This CDR3 has 14 residues. V was trimmed by 6 bases and J by 4 bases, leaving 15 bases between them. The CDR3 is CASSLGQGVYGYTF. The DNA for the CDR3 is TGTGCCAGCAGCCTGGGACAAGGCGTCTATGGCTACACCTTC.

This chain links TRBV11-2 with TRBJ2-7; D unclear. The germline CDR1 and CDR2 sequences are SGHAT and FQNNGV. Deletions cut 5 bases from V and 2 bases from J, with 13 bases between. CDR3 length equals 14 residues. CDR3 sequence: CASSGPGLPYEQYF. CDR3 bases: TGTGCCAGCAGCGGCCCCGGGTTACCCTACGAGCAGTACTTC.

This chain links TRBV28 with TRBJ2-7; 7 positions agree with TRBD1. V shed 4 bases and J 1 base; nucleotides not matched to a gene: 4. Germline-derived CDR1 and CDR2 are MDHEN and SYDVKM. The CDR3 runs 14 residues. CDR3 in amino acids: CASSWQGVSYEQYF. The CDR3 region has the DNA TGTGCCAGCAGTTGGCAGGGGGTATCCTACGAGCAGTACTTC.

V gene TRBV5-1 combines with J gene TRBJ1-1; D is uncertain. CDR3 size: 14 residues. V lost 0 bases and J 7 bases, leaving 13 bases between the germline ends. In germline, CDR1 is SGHRS, CDR2 YFSETQ. The CDR3 protein is CASSLGGKSGEAFF. CDR3 bases: TGCGCCAGCAGCTTGGGCGGGAAGTCGGGTGAAGCTTTCTTT.

V gene TRBV7-2 combines with J gene TRBJ1-1; unclear D gene. CDR3 length: 14 residues. Germline assignment: CDR1 SGHTA and CDR2 FQGNSA. V lost 3 bases, J lost 3 bases, and 11 bases lay in between. Here the CDR3 reads CASSFRWGDTEAFF. The CDR3 DNA follows: TGTGCCAGCAGCTTTAGGTGGGGAGACACTGAAGCTTTCTTT.

This clone has only one observation. This specimen includes other DNA sequences encoding the same CDR3. The gene calls are TRBV28 and TRBJ2-5; D unclear. The V and J ends lost 3 bases and 5 bases respectively, with 4 bases between them. Per germline, CDR1 MDHEN and CDR2 SYDVKM. The CDR3 is 11 residues long. Written as DNA, the CDR3 is TGTGCCAGCAGTTTCCGGGAGACCCAGTACTTC. It is translated as CASSFRETQYF.

The CDR3 DNA reads TGTGCCAGCAGTTACCGTCGGGGTACGAATACATATGGCTACACCTTC. Protein product: CASSYRRGTNTYGYTF. The V call is TRBV6-5, the J call TRBJ1-2; D ambiguous. Germline loops: CDR1 MNHEY, CDR2 SVGAGI. With 2 bases removed from V and 5 bases from J, the gap between germline ends came to 18 bases. The CDR3 has 16 amino acids.

This clone was counted at least ten times. The chain carries TRBV7-9 and TRBJ2-5; the D is unclear. This CDR3 comprises 15 residues. Germline V gene sequence: CDR1 SEHNR, CDR2 FQNEAQ (reference sequence). With 1 base removed from V and 4 bases from J, the gap between germline ends came to 13 bases. Here the CDR3 DNA reads TGTGCCAGCAGCTTAGTTGGGCTATTGGGAGAGACCCAGTACTTC. This sequence encodes CASSLVGLLGETQYF.

V is TRBV28 and J is TRBJ1-2; 8 bases map to TRBD1. The CDR3 sequence is 13 residues long. Germline CDR1 MDHEN, CDR2 SYDVKM. V lost 8 bases and J lost 0; bases outside the gene matches: 2. The CDR3 DNA is TGTGCCAGCCTGACAGGGGCTAACTATGGCTACACCTTC. Translated: CASLTGANYGYTF.

The chain carries TRBV19 and TRBJ1-2; TRBD1 matches 8 bases. Germline CDR1 is LNHDA and CDR2 is SQIVND (reference sequence). This CDR3 contains 16 residues. Trimming removed 5 bases from V and 4 bases from J; junction bases left unmatched: 12. The CDR3 here is CASSLVRQGMGYGYTF. CDR3 coding DNA: TGTGCCAGTAGTCTTGTGCGACAGGGGATGGGCTATGGCTACACCTTC.

The chain employs TRBV4-1 and TRBJ1-4, with TRBD1 matching 7 bases. Trimming cost V 0 bases and J 8 bases; bases outside gene matches: 12. Germline assignment: CDR1 MGHRA and CDR2 YSYEKL. The CDR3 is 17 amino acids. The CDR3 protein is CASSQDWGTVSPEKLFF. CDR3 nucleotides: TGCGCCAGCAGCCAAGATTGGGGGACAGTTAGCCCAGAAAAACTGTTTTTT.